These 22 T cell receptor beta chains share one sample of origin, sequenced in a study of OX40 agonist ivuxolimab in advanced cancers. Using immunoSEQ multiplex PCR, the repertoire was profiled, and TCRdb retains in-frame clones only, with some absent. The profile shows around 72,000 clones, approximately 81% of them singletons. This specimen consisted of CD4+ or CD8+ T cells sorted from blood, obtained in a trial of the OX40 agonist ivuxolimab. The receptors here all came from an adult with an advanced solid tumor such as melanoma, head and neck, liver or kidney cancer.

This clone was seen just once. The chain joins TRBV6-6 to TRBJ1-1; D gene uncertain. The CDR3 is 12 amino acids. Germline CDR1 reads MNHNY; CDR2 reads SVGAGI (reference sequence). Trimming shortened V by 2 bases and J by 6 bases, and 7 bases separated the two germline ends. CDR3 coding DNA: TGTGCCAGCAGTTACCCCGGGGCTGAAGCTTTCTTT. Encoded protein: CASSYPGAEAFF.

The CDR3 nucleotides read TGTGCCAGCAGTGAATCGGGGCTCCATGGCTACACCTTC. This gives the protein CASSESGLHGYTF. The chain links TRBV6-1 to TRBJ1-2; D perhaps matches TRBD1 (5 bases). Between the trimmed V and J ends, which lost 2 bases and 6 bases, there was a span of 10 bases. CDR1 and CDR2 (germline): MNHNS, SASEGT. CDR3 length: 13 amino acids.

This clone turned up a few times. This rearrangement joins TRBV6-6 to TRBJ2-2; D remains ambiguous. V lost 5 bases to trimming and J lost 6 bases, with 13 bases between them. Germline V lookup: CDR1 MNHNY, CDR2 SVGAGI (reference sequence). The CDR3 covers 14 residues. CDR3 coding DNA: TGTGCCAGCAGTCACCCAAGACGCCCCGGGGAGCTGTTTTTT. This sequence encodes CASSHPRRPGELFF.

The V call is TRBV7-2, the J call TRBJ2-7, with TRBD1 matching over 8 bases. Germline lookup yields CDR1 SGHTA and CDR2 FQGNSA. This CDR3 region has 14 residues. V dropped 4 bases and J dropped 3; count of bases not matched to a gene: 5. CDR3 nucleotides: TGTGCCAGCAGCTACCTCGGACAGGGCTACGAGCAGTACTTC. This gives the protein CASSYLGQGYEQYF. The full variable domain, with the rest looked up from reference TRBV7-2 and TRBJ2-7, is GAGVSQSPSNKVTEKGKDVELRCDPISGHTALYWYRQSLGQGLEFLIYFQGNSAPDKSGLPSDRFSAERTGGSVSTLTIQRTQQEDSAVYLCASSYLGQGYEQYFGPGTRLTVT.

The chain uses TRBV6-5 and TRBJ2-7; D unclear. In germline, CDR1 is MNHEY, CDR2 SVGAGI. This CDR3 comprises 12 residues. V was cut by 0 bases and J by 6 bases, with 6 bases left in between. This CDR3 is CASSYSMGEQYF. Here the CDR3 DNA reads TGTGCCAGCAGTTACTCGATGGGCGAGCAGTACTTC.

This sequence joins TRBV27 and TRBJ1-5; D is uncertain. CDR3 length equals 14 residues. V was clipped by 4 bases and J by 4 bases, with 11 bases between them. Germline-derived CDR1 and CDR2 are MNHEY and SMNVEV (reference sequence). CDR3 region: CASSYSGRNQPQHF. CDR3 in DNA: TGTGCCAGCAGTTACTCTGGGCGGAATCAGCCCCAGCATTTT.

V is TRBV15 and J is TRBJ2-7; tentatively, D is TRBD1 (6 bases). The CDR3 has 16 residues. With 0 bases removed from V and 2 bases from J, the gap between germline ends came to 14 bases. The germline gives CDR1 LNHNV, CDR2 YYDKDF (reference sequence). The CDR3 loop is CATSRESGVIPYEQYF. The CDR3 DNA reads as TGTGCCACCAGCAGAGAATCAGGGGTAATTCCCTACGAGCAGTACTTC.

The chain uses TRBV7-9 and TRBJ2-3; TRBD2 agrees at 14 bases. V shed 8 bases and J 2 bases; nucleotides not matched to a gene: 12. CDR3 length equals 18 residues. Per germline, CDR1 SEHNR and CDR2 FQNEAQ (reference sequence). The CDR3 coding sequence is TGTGCCAGCGGGGGACTAGCGGGAGTTCGAGGCCACACAGATACGCAGTATTTT. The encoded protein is CASGGLAGVRGHTDTQYF.

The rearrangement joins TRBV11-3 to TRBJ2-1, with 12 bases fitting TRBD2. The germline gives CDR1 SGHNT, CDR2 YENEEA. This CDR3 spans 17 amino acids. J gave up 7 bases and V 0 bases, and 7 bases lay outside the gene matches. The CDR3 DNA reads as TGTGCCAGCAGCTTAGATCGGACTAGCGGGGTGGATAATGAGCAGTTCTTC. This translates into CASSLDRTSGVDNEQFF.

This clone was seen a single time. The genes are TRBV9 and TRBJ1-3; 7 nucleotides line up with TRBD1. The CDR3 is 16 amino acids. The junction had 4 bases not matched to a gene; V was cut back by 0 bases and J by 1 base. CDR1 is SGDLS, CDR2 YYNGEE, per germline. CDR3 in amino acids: CASSVGQGWSGNTIYF. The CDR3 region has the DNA TGTGCCAGCAGCGTAGGACAGGGATGGTCTGGAAACACCATATATTTT. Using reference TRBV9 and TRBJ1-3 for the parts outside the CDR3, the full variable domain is DSGVTQTPKHLITATGQRVTLRCSPRSGDLSVYWYQQSLDQGLQFLIQYYNGEERAKGNILERFSAQQFPDLHSELNLSSLELGDSALYFCASSVGQGWSGNTIYFGEGSWLTVV.

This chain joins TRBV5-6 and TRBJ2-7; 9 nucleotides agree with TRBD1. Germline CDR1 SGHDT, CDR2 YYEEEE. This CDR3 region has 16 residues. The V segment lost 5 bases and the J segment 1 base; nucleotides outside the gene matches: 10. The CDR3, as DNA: TGTGCCAGCAGTCACCCCCGGGACAGGGAGTCCTACGAGCAGTACTTC. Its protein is CASSHPRDRESYEQYF.

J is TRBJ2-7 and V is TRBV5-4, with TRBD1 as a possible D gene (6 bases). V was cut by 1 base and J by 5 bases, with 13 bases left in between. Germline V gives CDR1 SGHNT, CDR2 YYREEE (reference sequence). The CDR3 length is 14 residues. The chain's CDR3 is CASSLSGRGHEQYF. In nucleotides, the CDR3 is TGTGCCAGCAGCTTGTCGGGCAGGGGCCACGAGCAGTACTTC.

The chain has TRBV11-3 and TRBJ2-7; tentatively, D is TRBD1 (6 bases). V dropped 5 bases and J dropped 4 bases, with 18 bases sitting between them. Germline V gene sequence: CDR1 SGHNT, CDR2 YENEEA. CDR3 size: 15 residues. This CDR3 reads CASSPSGTTGYEQYF. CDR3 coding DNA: TGTGCCAGCAGCCCCTCCGGGACGACAGGATACGAGCAGTACTTC.

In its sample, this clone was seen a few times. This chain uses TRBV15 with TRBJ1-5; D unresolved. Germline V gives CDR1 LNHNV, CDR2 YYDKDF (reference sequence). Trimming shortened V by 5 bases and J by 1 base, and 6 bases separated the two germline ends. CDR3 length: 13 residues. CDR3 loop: CATSSDSNQPQHF. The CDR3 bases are TGTGCCACCAGCTCGGACAGCAATCAGCCCCAGCATTTT.

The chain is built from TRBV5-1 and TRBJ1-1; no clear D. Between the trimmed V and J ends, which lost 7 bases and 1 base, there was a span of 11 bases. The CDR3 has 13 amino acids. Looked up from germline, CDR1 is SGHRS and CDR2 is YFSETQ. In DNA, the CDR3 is TGCGCCAGCGGGAGCCTTCAGAACACTGAAGCTTTCTTT. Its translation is CASGSLQNTEAFF. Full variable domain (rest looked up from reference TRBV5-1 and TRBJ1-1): KAGVTQTPRYLIKTRGQQVTLSCSPISGHRSVSWYQQTPGQGLQFLFEYFSETQRNKGNFPGRFSGRQFSNSRSEMNVSTLELGDSALYLCASGSLQNTEAFFGQGTRLTVV.

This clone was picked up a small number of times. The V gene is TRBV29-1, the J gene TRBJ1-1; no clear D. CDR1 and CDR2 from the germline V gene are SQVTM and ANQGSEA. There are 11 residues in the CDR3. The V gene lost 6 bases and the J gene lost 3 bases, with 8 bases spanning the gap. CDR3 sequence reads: CSVGSYTEAFF. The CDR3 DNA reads TGCAGCGTGGGTTCATACACTGAAGCTTTCTTT.

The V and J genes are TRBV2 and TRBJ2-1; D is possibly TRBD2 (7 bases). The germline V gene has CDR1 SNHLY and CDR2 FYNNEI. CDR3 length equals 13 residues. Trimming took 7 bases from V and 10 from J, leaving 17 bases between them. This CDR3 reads CASTTTRGAEQFF. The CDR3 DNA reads TGTGCCAGCACTACTACCCGGGGGGCCGAGCAGTTCTTC.

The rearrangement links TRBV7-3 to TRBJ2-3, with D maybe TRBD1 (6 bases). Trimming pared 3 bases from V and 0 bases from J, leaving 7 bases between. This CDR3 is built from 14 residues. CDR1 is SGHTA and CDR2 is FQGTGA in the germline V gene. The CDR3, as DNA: TGTGCCAGCAGCTTCAGGGGTAGCACAGATACGCAGTATTTT. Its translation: CASSFRGSTDTQYF.

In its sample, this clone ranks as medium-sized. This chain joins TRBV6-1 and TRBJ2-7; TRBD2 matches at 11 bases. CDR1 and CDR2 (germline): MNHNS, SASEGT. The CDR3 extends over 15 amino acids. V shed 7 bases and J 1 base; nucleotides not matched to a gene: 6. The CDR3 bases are TGTGCCAGCACCTTACTAGCGGGAGCGTCCTACGAGCAGTACTTC. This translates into CASTLLAGASYEQYF.

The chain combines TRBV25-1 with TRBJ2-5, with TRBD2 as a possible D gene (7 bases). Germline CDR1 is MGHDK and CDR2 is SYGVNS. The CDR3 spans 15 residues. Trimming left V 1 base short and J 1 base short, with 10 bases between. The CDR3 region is CASSEWGGLQETQYF. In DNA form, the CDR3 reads TGTGCCAGCAGTGAATGGGGGGGGCTCCAAGAGACCCAGTACTTC.

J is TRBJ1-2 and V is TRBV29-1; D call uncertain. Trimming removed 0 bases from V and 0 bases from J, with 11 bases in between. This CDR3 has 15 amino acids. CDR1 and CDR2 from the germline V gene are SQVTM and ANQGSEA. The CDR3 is CSVEDRHLPNYGYTF. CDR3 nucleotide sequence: TGCAGCGTTGAAGATCGCCACTTACCTAACTATGGCTACACCTTC.

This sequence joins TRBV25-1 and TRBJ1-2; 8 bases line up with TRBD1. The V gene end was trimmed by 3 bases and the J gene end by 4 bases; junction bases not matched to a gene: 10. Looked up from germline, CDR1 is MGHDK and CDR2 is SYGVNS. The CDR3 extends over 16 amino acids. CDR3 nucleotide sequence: TGTGCCAGCAGTGACCTGACAGGGGATAGTATCTATGGCTACACCTTC. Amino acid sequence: CASSDLTGDSIYGYTF.